The 2 T cell receptor beta chains below come from one sample, sequenced in a study of blood T cells in healthy people across ages. Alongside a J-beta primer mix, a sample-barcoded 5' primer served in a second PCR lasting about 7 to 12 cycles. TCRdb reprocessed the 5' RACE reads via MiXCR and lists one record per CDR3 protein. Found here are some 900,000 distinct CDR3 sequences, around 46% of them singletons; the top ten hold 10% to 15%. Sequenced: blood. These receptors were obtained from a man aged 25-45 years in good health.

This clonotype came up a few times. J is TRBJ1-2 and V is TRBV10-3; D gene ambiguous. V lost 0 bases, J lost 4 bases, and 6 bases lay in between. Per germline, CDR1 ENHRY and CDR2 SYGVKD. CDR3 length: 13 amino acids. The CDR3 bases are TGTGCCATCAGTGAGTCTAGGGCCTATGGCTACACCTTC. It encodes CAISESRAYGYTF.

The gene calls are TRBV3-1 and TRBJ2-5, with D maybe TRBD2 (5 bases). This CDR3 comprises 15 residues. V lost 3 bases, J lost 11 bases, and 22 bases lay in between. Germline CDR1 is LGHDT and CDR2 is YNNKEL (reference sequence). The CDR3 here is CASSQSAGPVDEQYF. Written as DNA, the CDR3 is TGTGCCAGCAGCCAGAGTGCGGGCCCGGTGGATGAGCAGTACTTC.